A selection of T cell receptor beta chains follows, all from one sample in a study of cytomegalovirus exposure and HLA in healthy donors. Clones were read by immunoSEQ multiplex PCR, and TCRdb kept only the in-frame ones, dropping some. The sample comprises roughly 130,000 clones, around 73% of which are singletons, and roughly 1.3% rests with the top ten. The sequenced sample consisted of PBMCs. The receptor source for this set is a woman aged 40 to 50 in good health and CMV-seronegative. Both conserved end residues are part of each CDR3. A D gene is named only where the DNA matches it firmly. Clone size appears in some rows only: once, few, many, or a class for an expanded clone.

j_gene,abundance,len,d_gene,v_gene,CDR3aa,CDR3nt
TRBJ2-6,.,12,.,TRBV6-1,CASSRGTNVLTF,TGTGCCAGCTCTAGGGGAACCAACGTCCTGACTTTC
TRBJ1-2,.,12,.,TRBV7-9,CASSLDGYGYTF,TGTGCCAGCAGCTTAGACGGCTATGGCTACACCTTC
TRBJ2-1,.,14,.,TRBV5-1,CASSLEPAYNEQFF,TGCGCCAGCAGCTTGGAACCGGCCTACAATGAGCAGTTCTTC
TRBJ1-2,.,16,TRBD1,TRBV6-5,CASSYSGTGANYGYTF,TGTGCCAGCAGTTACTCCGGGACAGGAGCTAACTATGGCTACACCTTC
TRBJ1-6,.,14,.,TRBV29-1,CSVAEGVDNSPLHF,TGCAGCGTTGCCGAAGGGGTAGATAATTCACCCCTCCACTTT
TRBJ2-1,.,13,.,TRBV10-3,CAIKAQGSDEQFF,TGTGCCATCAAGGCGCAGGGATCGGATGAGCAGTTCTTC
TRBJ2-3,.,15,.,TRBV9,CASSVKGSRSDTQYF,TGTGCCAGCAGCGTAAAAGGTAGCCGGTCAGATACGCAGTATTTT
TRBJ2-6,.,17,.,TRBV7-2,CASSLGRGMSGANVLTF,TGTGCCAGCAGCTTAGGCAGGGGAATGTCTGGGGCCAACGTCCTGACTTTC
TRBJ1-4,.,14,.,TRBV5-5,CASSLFPGVEKLFF,TGTGCCAGCAGCTTGTTCCCGGGGGTTGAAAAACTGTTTTTT
TRBJ1-5,.,14,TRBD1,TRBV7-9,CASSLAEGTGKQHF,TGTGCCAGCAGCTTAGCTGAGGGGACAGGCAAACAGCATTTT
TRBJ2-5,.,12,.,TRBV7-2,CASSLSRETQYF,TGTGCCAGCAGCTTGTCTAGGGAGACCCAGTACTTC
TRBJ1-4,few,14,TRBD1,TRBV7-9,CASSSGQGIEKLFF,TGTGCCAGCAGCTCGGGACAGGGGATTGAAAAACTGTTTTTT
TRBJ1-1,.,13,.,TRBV6-1,CASSEADHIGAFF,TGTGCCAGCAGTGAAGCCGATCACATCGGGGCTTTCTTT
TRBJ2-3,.,16,.,TRBV7-6,CASSLVPRAGTDTQYF,TGTGCCAGCAGCTTAGTACCCCGCGCGGGCACAGATACGCAGTATTTT
TRBJ1-1,.,12,TRBD1,TRBV7-9,CSSTITGVEAFF,TGTTCCAGCACAATAACAGGGGTTGAAGCTTTCTTT
TRBJ2-1,.,12,TRBD1,TRBV2,CASSGTGGEQFF,TGTGCCAGCAGTGGGACAGGGGGTGAGCAGTTCTTC
TRBJ1-5,.,14,.,TRBV28,CASRKGNSNQPQHF,TGTGCCAGCCGCAAGGGGAATAGCAATCAGCCCCAGCATTTT
TRBJ2-3,.,11,.,TRBV11-2,CASSNRDTQYF,TGTGCCAGCAGCAACAGAGATACGCAGTATTTT
TRBJ1-1,.,13,.,TRBV6-1,CASRAPGHPEAFF,TGTGCCAGCAGGGCCCCGGGACATCCTGAAGCTTTCTTT
TRBJ1-4,few,15,.,TRBV5-1,CASSINSPSNEKLFF,TGCGCCAGCAGCATAAACAGCCCGTCTAATGAAAAACTGTTTTTT